This passage covers 25 T cell receptor beta chains from one sample sequenced in a study of T cells in Graves' hyperthyroidism and ophthalmopathy (dated by TCRdb to the late 2010s). Library preparation employed multiplex PCR. Sequenced on an Illumina HiSeq 2000. Amplification of TCR beta CDR3 regions was carried out from RNA transcripts. For the first round of RT-PCR on the TCR CDR3, the HTBI primer set was used together with the Qiagen OneStep RT-PCR kit. TCRdb trimmed public reads at Q25 via fastp, called clones via MiXCR and kept in-frame beta chains. Here each entry gathers all rows of one CDR3 protein and keeps the most common genes and DNA. Here the sample has fewer than 700,000 distinct CDR3 sequences; around 15% occur a single time. Over 3.5% of the sample goes to the ten largest clones. The source material was blood. The receptors here all came from a woman aged 25 to 39 with Graves' hyperthyroidism.

The gene calls are TRBV5-5 and TRBJ2-1, with D uncertain. Trimming stripped 3 bases from V and 2 bases from J, with 12 bases between. Germline assignment: CDR1 SGHKS and CDR2 YYEKEE (reference sequence). The CDR3 sequence is 15 residues long. The DNA of the CDR3 is TGTGCCAGCAGCTGGACCGACCCCACCTACAATGAGCAGTTCTTC. It yields the protein CASSWTDPTYNEQFF.

Details on this clonotype: A much larger clonotype is one base distant, so this may be a read error. J is TRBJ1-6 and V is TRBV30; D is undetermined. Per germline, CDR1 GTSNPN and CDR2 SVGIG (reference sequence). Trimming stripped 8 bases from V and 9 bases from J, with 20 bases between. The CDR3 is made up of 14 amino acids. The CDR3 DNA follows: TGTGCCCGAGACGGGGTGGGAGGAGGTTCACCCCTCCACTTT. Translation gives CARDGVGGGSPLHF. The variable domain in full, completed from reference TRBV30 and TRBJ1-6, reads SQTIHQWPATLVQPVGSPLSLECTVEGTSNPNLYWYRQAAGRGLQLLFYSVGIGQISSEVPQNLSASRPQDRQFILSSKKLLLSDSGFYLCARDGVGGGSPLHFGNGTRLTVT.

The chain joins TRBV3-1 to TRBJ2-7; 15 nucleotides align to TRBD2. Trimming took 1 base from V and 2 from J; bases not matched to a gene: 12. The CDR3 length is 20 residues. Germline V gives CDR1 LGHDT, CDR2 YNNKEL (reference sequence). CDR3 nucleotide sequence: TGTGCCAGCAGCCAAGTGGCCGGGACTAGCGGGAGGAGGGGCACCTACGAGCAGTACTTC. Its translation: CASSQVAGTSGRRGTYEQYF.

This clonotype was observed many times. The V gene is TRBV30, the J gene TRBJ2-7, with D hard to call. V was cut by 1 base and J by 5 bases, with 15 bases left in between. CDR3 size: 14 residues. Looked up from germline, CDR1 is GTSNPN and CDR2 is SVGIG (reference sequence). DNA for the CDR3: TGTGCCTGGAGTGAGGTATCTCTGGCTAACGAGCAGTACTTC. It codes for CAWSEVSLANEQYF.

The chain links TRBV4-3 to TRBJ2-7, with 14 bases that match TRBD2. CDR3 size: 15 residues. CDR1 and CDR2 from the germline V gene are LGHNA and YSLEER. Germline trimming cut 1 base from V and 5 bases from J; bases unmatched to any gene: 1. As DNA, the CDR3 is TGCGCCAGCAGCCAAGGGGGACTAGCGGGAGACGAGCAGTACTTC. Translating it yields CASSQGGLAGDEQYF.

V is TRBV19 and J is TRBJ2-7; TRBD2 is a possible D gene (5 bases). The CDR3 sequence is 16 residues long. V was pared by 1 base and J by 0 bases, with 13 bases between. Looked up from germline, CDR1 is LNHDA and CDR2 is SQIVND (reference sequence). CDR3 coding DNA: TGTGCCAGTAGTATAGCATACGACGGAGGCTCCTACGAGCAGTACTTC. It specifies CASSIAYDGGSYEQYF. Complete variable domain (other parts from reference TRBV19 and TRBJ2-7): DGGITQSPKYLFRKEGQNVTLSCEQNLNHDAMYWYRQDPGQGLRLIYYSQIVNDFQKGDIAEGYSVSREKKESFPLTVTSAQKNPTAFYLCASSIAYDGGSYEQYFGPGTRLTVT.

The V call is TRBV30, the J call TRBJ2-1, with TRBD1 matching 8 bases. From germline, CDR1 is GTSNPN and CDR2 SVGIG (reference sequence). Losses at the gene ends were 5 bases for V and 7 bases for J; bases not matched to a gene: 13. The CDR3 spans 15 residues. The CDR3 nucleotides are TGTGCCTGGCGCTTGCAGGGGGCTTATAATAATGAGCAGTTCTTC. Translating gives CAWRLQGAYNNEQFF.

This clonotype was detected ten times or more. The chain joins TRBV4-2 to TRBJ2-1; weak D call: TRBD2 (6 bases). V gave up 4 bases and J gave up 0 bases, with 13 bases separating them. The germline gives CDR1 LGHNA, CDR2 YNFKEQ. CDR3 size: 16 residues. Here the CDR3 DNA reads TGTGCCAGCAGCCCCGCCCCTAGCGTCTCCTACAATGAGCAGTTCTTC. It encodes CASSPAPSVSYNEQFF.

Many counts were recorded for this clonotype. The chain is built from TRBV6-2 or TRBV6-3 and TRBJ2-1; the D gene could be TRBD1 or TRBD2 (5 bases each). The ends were cut back, 6 bases at V and 7 bases at J, with 19 bases in the middle. The CDR3 length is 15 residues. The germline CDR1 and CDR2 sequences are MNHEY and SVGEGT. The CDR3 DNA is TGTGCCAGCAGCCCCGGTGGGACCGGCGGGAATGAGCAGTTCTTC. Residues: CASSPGGTGGNEQFF.

This clonotype was observed a few times. The rearrangement links TRBV15 to TRBJ2-7; D is possibly TRBD2 (5 bases). The CDR3 runs to 16 residues. Germline V lookup: CDR1 LNHNV, CDR2 YYDKDF (reference sequence). Trimming removed 5 bases from V and 6 bases from J, with 23 bases in between. The CDR3 nucleotides are TGTGCCACCAGCTTTCGAATAGCGTCCCCCTACGTCGAGCAGTACTTC. Its translation is CATSFRIASPYVEQYF.

This clonotype turned up a few times. This chain connects TRBV7-6 to TRBJ2-1; a possible D gene is TRBD2 (6 bases). Trimming pared 1 base from V and 9 bases from J, leaving 25 bases between. The CDR3 has 18 residues. Per the germline V gene, CDR1 is SGHVS and CDR2 is FNYEAQ. The CDR3 loop is CASSLGASPGGPQSEQFF. CDR3 coding DNA: TGTGCCAGCAGCTTAGGAGCCTCGCCCGGGGGACCTCAAAGTGAGCAGTTCTTC. The full variable domain, completed using reference TRBV7-6 and TRBJ2-1, is GAGVSQSPRYKVTKRGQDVALRCDPISGHVSLYWYRQALGQGPEFLTYFNYEAQQDKSGLPNDRFSAERPEGSISTLTIQRTEQRDSAMYRCASSLGASPGGPQSEQFFGPGTRLTVL.

This clonotype was counted only a few times. The J gene is TRBJ1-2, the V gene TRBV28; 7 bases line up with TRBD1. The CDR3 contains 15 residues. CDR1 and CDR2 (germline): MDHEN, SYDVKM. V was pared by 4 bases and J by 8 bases, with 13 bases of the junction left unmatched. The CDR3 DNA reads TGTGCCAGCAGTTCGATCCGGAGACAGGGCGGAGGCTACACCTTC. Amino acids: CASSSIRRQGGGYTF.

The rearrangement links TRBV11-3 to TRBJ1-2, with a weak D call TRBD1 (6 bases). The CDR3 is 17 amino acids. V lost 3 bases, J lost 4 bases, and 21 bases lay in between. CDR1 and CDR2 from the germline V gene are SGHNT and YENEEA. CDR3: CASSFTTQGSPPYGYTF. CDR3 DNA: TGTGCCAGCAGCTTCACGACCCAGGGGTCCCCCCCCTATGGCTACACCTTC.

This clonotype was recorded many times. The gene calls are TRBV7-6 and TRBJ2-7, with D tentatively TRBD1 (7 bases). Germline V CDR1 and CDR2: SGHVS, FNYEAQ. CDR3 length equals 15 residues. Trimming removed 3 bases from V and 3 bases from J, with 15 bases in between. The CDR3 nucleotides read TGTGCCAGCAGCTTCGGAGGGGGCTGGGGCTACGAGCAGTACTTC. This codes for CASSFGGGWGYEQYF.

This clonotype has at least ten counts. The chain couples TRBV7-8 to TRBJ2-7; no clear D. V lost 4 bases to trimming and J lost 2 bases, with 6 bases between them. The germline gives CDR1 SGHVS, CDR2 FQNEAQ. The CDR3 length is 12 residues. The CDR3 spells CASSSMPYEQYF. In DNA, the CDR3 is TGTGCCAGCAGCTCCATGCCCTACGAGCAGTACTTC.

This clonotype was recorded at least ten times. J is TRBJ1-6 and V is TRBV13; D call uncertain. Germline CDR1 is PRHDT and CDR2 is FYEKMQ (reference sequence). Trimming removed 5 bases at V and 10 bases at J, with 9 bases between. This CDR3 has 12 residues. The CDR3 DNA is TGTGCCAGCAGCCCCAGAGGATCACCCCTCCACTTT. It translates to CASSPRGSPLHF.

This clonotype occurred a few times. The V call is TRBV28, the J call TRBJ1-4, with D perhaps TRBD1 (5 bases). With 5 bases removed from V and 7 bases from J, the gap between germline ends came to 17 bases. From germline, CDR1 is MDHEN and CDR2 SYDVKM. The CDR3 loop spans 15 amino acids. The CDR3 reads CASSPTQGSGEKLFF. In DNA, the CDR3 is TGTGCCAGCAGTCCAACCCAGGGAAGTGGTGAAAAACTGTTTTTT.

There are many counts of this clonotype. V and J are TRBV4-2 and TRBJ1-4, with D maybe TRBD1 (6 bases). Germline CDR1 LGHNA, CDR2 YNFKEQ. V was cut by 4 bases and J by 5 bases, with 14 bases left in between. CDR3 size: 15 residues. For the CDR3, the DNA is TGTGCCAGCAGCCGCCAGGGGTTGGGGAATGAAAAACTGTTTTTT. This encodes CASSRQGLGNEKLFF.

Ten or more counts support this clonotype. V gene TRBV7-2 combines with J gene TRBJ2-3, with 12 bases that match TRBD2. Germline CDR1 is SGHTA and CDR2 is FQGNSA. The junction had 3 bases not matched to a gene; V was cut back by 1 base and J by 7 bases. This CDR3 has 15 amino acids. The CDR3, as DNA: TGTGCCAGCAGCTTAGTTGGACTAGCGGGAAATACGCAGTATTTT. This translates into CASSLVGLAGNTQYF. Together with reference TRBV7-2 and TRBJ2-3, the CDR3 gives the full variable domain: GAGVSQSPSNKVTEKGKDVELRCDPISGHTALYWYRQSLGQGLEFLIYFQGNSAPDKSGLPSDRFSAERTGGSVSTLTIQRTQQEDSAVYLCASSLVGLAGNTQYFGPGTRLTVL.

This chain uses TRBV5-1 with TRBJ1-6; no clear D gene. CDR1 and CDR2 from the germline V gene are SGHRS and YFSETQ. V dropped 3 bases and J dropped 7 bases, with 14 bases sitting between them. The CDR3 has 15 amino acids. The CDR3 nucleotides read TGCGCCAGCAGCTCCCGGACTTCCGAGAATTCACCCCTCCACTTT. Protein sequence: CASSSRTSENSPLHF.

The chain employs TRBV11-2 and TRBJ2-3; the match to TRBD2 covers 12 bases. CDR3 length: 15 amino acids. Germline V CDR1 and CDR2: SGHAT, FQNNGV. J lost 1 base, V lost 6 bases, and 2 bases had no gene match. Here the CDR3 reads CASRPSGRGTDTQYF. The CDR3 region has the DNA TGTGCCAGCAGACCTAGCGGGAGGGGCACAGATACGCAGTATTTT. Together with reference TRBV11-2 and TRBJ2-3, the CDR3 gives the full variable domain: EAGVAQSPRYKIIEKRQSVAFWCNPISGHATLYWYQQILGQGPKLLIQFQNNGVVDDSQLPKDRFSAERLKGVDSTLKIQPAKLEDSAVYLCASRPSGRGTDTQYFGPGTRLTVL.

The V and J genes are TRBV2 and TRBJ2-1; 14 nucleotides match TRBD2. The CDR3 consists of 14 residues. Germline loops: CDR1 SNHLY, CDR2 FYNNEI. J lost 6 bases, V lost 11 bases, and 6 bases had no gene match. The CDR3 bases are TGTGCCGGGACTAGCGGGAGAGGGAGCAATGAGCAGTTCTTC. Its protein product is CAGTSGRGSNEQFF.

This clonotype occurred many times. The chain has TRBV11-3 and TRBJ2-1; D is undetermined. Germline CDR1 reads SGHNT; CDR2 reads YENEEA. The CDR3 is 14 amino acids. The V gene lost 8 bases and the J gene lost 4 bases, with 15 bases spanning the gap. DNA of the CDR3: TGTGCCAGCCAGAATCCCGACGGATACAATGAGCAGTTCTTC. Amino acids: CASQNPDGYNEQFF.

This clonotype came up a few times. The V call is TRBV29-1, the J call TRBJ1-2, with D unclear. Germline CDR1 and CDR2: SQVTM and ANQGSEA. CDR3 length: 10 residues. V was clipped by 1 base and J by 8 bases, with 5 bases between them. CDR3 region: CSVEGAGYTF. CDR3 bases: TGCAGCGTTGAAGGAGCGGGCTACACCTTC.

This clonotype was observed at least ten times. The chain couples TRBV12-3 or TRBV12-4 to TRBJ2-3; tentatively, D is TRBD1 (5 bases). Trimming removed 0 bases at V and 2 bases at J, with 6 bases between. CDR3 length equals 14 residues. In DNA form, the CDR3 reads TGTGCCAGCAGTTTAGCAGGGGACACAGATACGCAGTATTTT. It codes for CASSLAGDTDTQYF.